This T cell receptor beta chain was captured in a study of cytomegalovirus exposure and HLA in healthy donors. This clone was detected once. What it recognizes is unknown. 60 Vbeta and 13 Jbeta primers were used in PCR. Clones were sequenced by immunoSEQ multiplex PCR, and TCRdb holds only the in-frame ones, with some missing. The sample carries approximately 180,000 clones, about four fifths recorded once. Study-wide results and limits: There were a few CMV-associated chains whose specificity for CMV antigens was confirmed in vitro. Association of fewer than 20,000 TCR beta sequences with HLA alleles was found at 0.05 false discovery rate in a later analysis. Earlier findings revealed that most TCR beta V segments proved productive either about 87% or about 30% of the time. Cytomegalovirus status was reportedly diagnosed by the classifier with high sensitivity and specificity.

There are 14 residues in the CDR3. Germline V gene sequence: CDR1 GTSNPN, CDR2 SVGIG (reference sequence). Trimming cost V 2 bases and J 3 bases, with 10 bases left between them. J is TRBJ2-2 and V is TRBV30, with no clear D. This sequence was found in a male donor in good health and CMV-seronegative. Sequencing was done on a sample of PBMCs. The CDR3 coding sequence is TGTGCCTGGAGTTCTGGGCTGTACACCGGGGAGCTGTTTTTT. It encodes CAWSSGLYTGELFF.